This TCR beta chain was obtained from a study of TIL therapy for anti-PD-1-resistant metastatic lung cancer. For the study at large: Median tumor PD-L1 proportion score was approximately 6.3%. By whole-exome sequencing, median non-synonymous tumor mutation burden was under 1.9 mutations per megabase. Study outcomes and limitations: Patients were highly selected, enriched for treatment-naive, never-smoker and oncogene-addicted cases.

Germline CDR1 MNHEY, CDR2 SMNVEV (reference sequence). This CDR3 is built from 12 residues. V was pared by 8 bases and J by 2 bases, with 9 bases between. The libraries were made with immunoSEQ v3. The method was immunoSEQ multiplex PCR; TCRdb's version includes in-frame clones alone and lacks a portion of them. The sample yields more than 9,500 clones, 50% to 75% seen once. Comment on this clone: What it binds is not known.

As to time point: pre-treatment sample, taken before nivolumab and TIL therapy. Most excised metastases sampled were pleural nodules or supraclavicular lymph nodes. Tumors were harvested before any PD-1/PD-L1 blockade. This material consisted of tumor tissue, taken at baseline. The sequence came from a person between 30 and 79 years old with non-small cell lung cancer. J is TRBJ1-2 and V is TRBV27; weak D call: TRBD1 (6 bases). CDR3 DNA: TGTGCCAGCCGCGGGACAAACTATGGCTACACCTTC. It codes for CASRGTNYGYTF.